This passage covers 24 T cell receptor beta chains from one sample sequenced in a study of pediatric ulcerative colitis. The data were produced by immunoSEQ multiplex PCR, yet TCRdb's version contains in-frame clones alone and is incomplete. The sample shows 36,000 or so clones, about 80% of them seen only once. The rectum was sampled with one to two pinch biopsies at colonoscopy. Sample: gut tissue. These receptors were obtained from a boy aged 5-17 years with moderate ulcerative colitis.

This chain uses TRBV28 with TRBJ2-7; TRBD1 matches at 8 bases. Germline CDR1 is MDHEN and CDR2 is SYDVKM. Losses at the gene ends were 6 bases for V and 2 bases for J; bases not matched to a gene: 9. The CDR3 loop spans 15 amino acids. The CDR3 reads CASSPNRGATYEQYF. The CDR3 DNA sequence: TGTGCCAGCAGCCCTAACAGGGGGGCCACCTACGAGCAGTACTTC.

The chain is built from TRBV7-2 and TRBJ2-7; no clear D. Deletions cut 3 bases from V and 6 bases from J, with 12 bases between. CDR1 is SGHTA, CDR2 FQGNSA, per germline. The CDR3 runs to 13 residues. The CDR3 spells CASSLTTDREQYF. CDR3 nucleotide sequence: TGTGCCAGCAGCTTGACGACGGACCGCGAGCAGTACTTC.

The chain has TRBV10-2 and TRBJ2-1; D not certain. Germline V gives CDR1 WSHSY, CDR2 SAAADI. The CDR3 spans 13 residues. With 6 bases removed from V and 6 bases from J, the gap between germline ends came to 12 bases. CDR3 coding DNA: TGCGCCAGCAGCCCCGCGCTTCTCAATGAGCAGTTCTTC. It translates to CASSPALLNEQFF.

This clone was counted a few times. The chain carries TRBV7-9 and TRBJ1-5; D is undetermined. The CDR3 runs to 12 residues. V lost 4 bases and J 11 bases, leaving 12 bases between the germline ends. The germline V gene encodes CDR1 SEHNR and CDR2 FQNEAQ (reference sequence). CDR3 protein: CASSSNVEAQHF. The CDR3 region has the DNA TGTGCCAGCAGCTCCAACGTGGAGGCCCAGCATTTT.

This chain connects TRBV5-1 to TRBJ1-4; TRBD1 aligns across 7 bases. CDR1 and CDR2 (germline): SGHRS, YFSETQ. The CDR3 spans 16 residues. The junction had 9 bases not matched to a gene; V was cut back by 4 bases and J by 3 bases. CDR3 protein: CASSPINRGANEKLFF. The CDR3 DNA is TGCGCCAGCAGCCCGATAAACAGGGGAGCTAATGAAAAACTGTTTTTT.

This chain connects TRBV2 to TRBJ1-2; D not resolved. CDR1 is SNHLY, CDR2 FYNNEI, per germline. Trimming cost V 8 bases and J 3 bases, with 13 bases left between them. This CDR3 spans 13 amino acids. The CDR3 sequence: CASAPGSHYGYTF. CDR3 bases: TGTGCCAGCGCTCCCGGGTCCCACTATGGCTACACCTTC.

This clone was found a few times. The rearrangement links TRBV6-6 to TRBJ1-2, with 10 bases identical to TRBD1. Germline assignment: CDR1 MNHNY and CDR2 SVGAGI (reference sequence). CDR3 length equals 14 residues. The J segment lost 6 bases and the V segment lost 2 bases, leaving 3 bases of the junction unmatched. The CDR3 DNA reads as TGTGCCAGCAGTTACGCTGACAGGGGGCATGGCTACACCTTC. Its translation: CASSYADRGHGYTF.

This clone showed up just once. The chain recombines TRBV5-4 with TRBJ2-5; 12 nucleotides match TRBD2. Germline assignment: CDR1 SGHNT and CDR2 YYREEE (reference sequence). V lost 4 bases and J lost 5; bases outside the gene matches: 6. The CDR3 covers 15 residues. As DNA, the CDR3 is TGTGCCAGCAGCCTTAGACTAGCGGGAGATGAGACCCAGTACTTC. Translation gives CASSLRLAGDETQYF.

This clone was seen a handful of times. The rearrangement uses TRBV30 and TRBJ1-4, with a weak D call TRBD1 (6 bases). This CDR3 region has 15 residues. Germline CDR1 reads GTSNPN; CDR2 reads SVGIG (reference sequence). Trimming cost V 3 bases and J 4 bases, with 15 bases left between them. As DNA, the CDR3 is TGTGCCTGGAGAAACGGGGGGGCTGGTAATGAAAAACTGTTTTTT. This gives the protein CAWRNGGAGNEKLFF.

V and J are TRBV4-1 and TRBJ2-1, with TRBD1 matching over 10 bases. With V trimmed by 4 bases and J by 8 bases, 8 bases remained unmatched. Germline CDR1 reads MGHRA; CDR2 reads YSYEKL. CDR3 length: 15 amino acids. CDR3 DNA sequence: TGCGCCAGCAGCCCCTGGGACAGGGGTTGGCATGAGCAGTTCTTC. As protein: CASSPWDRGWHEQFF.

The chain couples TRBV5-1 to TRBJ1-2; D is uncertain. V gave up 4 bases and J gave up 8 bases, with 15 bases separating them. CDR3 length equals 13 residues. Germline CDR1 SGHRS, CDR2 YFSETQ. CDR3 sequence (DNA): TGCGCCAGCAGCCTTGACAATGGACGGGGCTACACCTTC. This translates into CASSLDNGRGYTF.

The chain combines TRBV29-1 with TRBJ2-2, with D possibly matching TRBD2 (6 bases). This CDR3 has 14 residues. V was shortened by 4 bases and J by 1 base, with 10 bases between the two germline ends. CDR1 is SQVTM and CDR2 is ANQGSEA in the germline V gene. The CDR3 loop is CSVGAAGNTGELFF. The CDR3 DNA reads as TGCAGCGTTGGGGCAGCGGGGAACACCGGGGAGCTGTTTTTT.

This clone was picked up one time. The V and J genes are TRBV5-5 and TRBJ1-3; D not certain. The CDR3 runs to 14 residues. V was pared by 0 bases and J by 4 bases, with 8 bases between. Germline CDR1 SGHKS, CDR2 YYEKEE (reference sequence). The CDR3 region is CASSLGFRGNTIYF. The CDR3, as DNA: TGTGCCAGCAGCTTGGGGTTTCGCGGAAACACCATATATTTT.

The chain is built from TRBV5-3 and TRBJ2-7, with TRBD1 matching over 8 bases. TRBV5-3 is an ORF, with its function uncertain. The CDR3 covers 14 residues. The V segment lost 4 bases and the J segment 3 bases; nucleotides outside the gene matches: 6. As DNA, the CDR3 is TGTGCCAGAAGCACCGGGACAGGCCACTACGAGCAGTACTTC. Its protein is CARSTGTGHYEQYF.

This clone turned up a few times. The chain recombines TRBV6-1 with TRBJ2-1; 8 positions match TRBD1. Trimming at V came to 0 bases and at J to 4 bases, leaving 5 bases not matched to a gene. Germline values: CDR1 MNHNS, CDR2 SASEGT. The CDR3 consists of 16 residues. The CDR3 DNA is TGTGCCAGCAGTGAAGCGTGGACAGGGATGTACAATGAGCAGTTCTTC. It is translated as CASSEAWTGMYNEQFF.

This chain connects TRBV5-4 to TRBJ2-1; a weak D match, TRBD1 (6 bases). V was trimmed by 3 bases and J by 5 bases, leaving 15 bases between them. Germline-derived CDR1 and CDR2 are SGHNT and YYREEE (reference sequence). The CDR3 consists of 15 residues. CDR3 sequence (DNA): TGTGCCAGCAGCTCTGGACAGCCAATGGACAATGAGCAGTTCTTC. This encodes CASSSGQPMDNEQFF.

The rearrangement uses TRBV19 and TRBJ1-6; maybe TRBD1 (6 bases). The ends were cut back, 5 bases at V and 10 bases at J, with 12 bases in the middle. The germline V gene has CDR1 LNHDA and CDR2 SQIVND (reference sequence). The CDR3 totals 13 residues. CDR3 sequence (DNA): TGTGCCAGTAGTTCTAGGGGGGTGTCACCCCTCCACTTT. Translated, it gives CASSSRGVSPLHF.

There are a few counts of this clone. The chain uses TRBV28 and TRBJ1-3; D remains ambiguous. Germline values: CDR1 MDHEN, CDR2 SYDVKM. Trimming removed 3 bases at V and 3 bases at J, with 0 bases between. There are 11 residues in the CDR3. CDR3 sequence (DNA): TGTGCCAGCAGTTTTGGAAACACCATATATTTT. It codes for CASSFGNTIYF.

The V call is TRBV5-1, the J call TRBJ1-2; D unclear. Germline V gene data show CDR1 as SGHRS and CDR2 as YFSETQ. The V and J ends lost 0 bases and 1 base respectively, with 7 bases between them. The CDR3 is made up of 14 amino acids. CDR3 sequence reads: CASSLEPHNYGYTF. CDR3 coding DNA: TGCGCCAGCAGCTTGGAACCGCATAACTATGGCTACACCTTC. The variable domain in full, completed from reference TRBV5-1 and TRBJ1-2, reads KAGVTQTPRYLIKTRGQQVTLSCSPISGHRSVSWYQQTPGQGLQFLFEYFSETQRNKGNFPGRFSGRQFSNSRSEMNVSTLELGDSALYLCASSLEPHNYGYTFGSGTRLTVV.

The rearrangement links TRBV4-2 to TRBJ2-7; D might be TRBD2 (6 bases). Trimming shortened V by 3 bases and J by 4 bases, and 13 bases separated the two germline ends. Germline V gene sequence: CDR1 LGHNA, CDR2 YNFKEQ. This CDR3 contains 14 residues. The CDR3 is CASSHPGLSYEQYF. In DNA form, the CDR3 reads TGTGCCAGCAGCCATCCGGGACTTTCATACGAGCAGTACTTC.

The chain carries TRBV2 and TRBJ1-5; D remains unclear. The CDR3 totals 14 residues. The V gene's germline CDR1 is SNHLY and CDR2 FYNNEI. V was cut by 6 bases and J by 2 bases, with 11 bases left in between. CDR3 sequence: CASRSLPRNQPQHF. DNA of the CDR3: TGTGCCAGCAGGTCCCTCCCGCGCAATCAGCCCCAGCATTTT.

The chain is built from TRBV5-1 and TRBJ2-3; the match to TRBD2 covers 9 bases. J lost 6 bases, V lost 9 bases, and 14 bases had no gene match. The CDR3 runs 15 residues. Germline lookup yields CDR1 SGHRS and CDR2 YFSETQ. CDR3 in amino acids: CATRPNSGSGDTQYF. DNA for the CDR3: TGCGCCACCAGACCAAATAGCGGGAGTGGGGATACGCAGTATTTT. Drawing the rest from reference TRBV5-1 and TRBJ2-3, the complete variable domain is KAGVTQTPRYLIKTRGQQVTLSCSPISGHRSVSWYQQTPGQGLQFLFEYFSETQRNKGNFPGRFSGRQFSNSRSEMNVSTLELGDSALYLCATRPNSGSGDTQYFGPGTRLTVL.

The chain has TRBV19 and TRBJ2-3, with 10 positions matching TRBD1. This CDR3 region has 15 residues. V lost 4 bases to trimming and J lost 3 bases; unmatched junction nucleotides: 4. Germline V CDR1 and CDR2: LNHDA, SQIVND (reference sequence). The CDR3 loop reads CASSSGTGETDTQYF. The CDR3 DNA follows: TGTGCCAGTAGTAGTGGGACAGGGGAAACAGATACGCAGTATTTT.

Concerning this clone itself: This sample also contains other DNA sequences that code for the same CDR3. The chain couples TRBV7-6 to TRBJ1-2; D is possibly TRBD1 (5 bases). The CDR3 contains 13 residues. Germline-derived CDR1 and CDR2 are SGHVS and FNYEAQ. Trimming took 1 base from V and 7 from J, leaving 10 bases between them. The chain's CDR3 is CASSLGQGTGYTF. DNA for the CDR3: TGTGCCAGCAGCTTAGGTCAGGGAACTGGCTACACCTTC.